The 27 T cell receptor beta chains listed next were all sequenced from one sample in a study of metastatic and nonmetastatic thyroid tumors. Prior to thyroid surgery, none of the patients had received any treatment. TCRdb ran MiXCR on the PCR reads. The table shows roughly 59,000 clones, with about a sixth occurring only once. What was sequenced was blood. These receptors were obtained from a male donor with papillary thyroid cancer or a benign thyroid nodule (not recorded which). Some clones in this sample may be carry-over from other donors' samples.

This rearrangement joins TRBV20-1 to TRBJ2-3; 9 bases agree with TRBD2. The CDR3 spans 15 residues. Germline V gene data show CDR1 as DFQATT and CDR2 as SNEGSKA (reference sequence). Unmatched junction bases numbered 7, after V lost 4 bases and J lost 2 bases. CDR3 nucleotides: TGCAGTGCTATCTTACTAGCGGGTTTCACAGATACGCAGTATTTT. It is translated as CSAILLAGFTDTQYF.

The chain recombines TRBV7-2 with TRBJ2-5, with a weak D call TRBD2 (6 bases). The CDR3 spans 13 residues. V lost 5 bases and J 5 bases, leaving 12 bases between the germline ends. Looked up from germline, CDR1 is SGHTA and CDR2 is FQGNSA. The CDR3 loop is CASSPGVRETQYF. The CDR3 region has the DNA TGTGCCAGCAGCCCGGGAGTGCGGGAGACCCAGTACTTC.

Here the CDR3 reads CRSRQGSRTQYF. The DNA of the CDR3 is TGCAGGTCCAGACAGGGTAGCCGGACCCAGTACTTC. This chain connects TRBV20-1 to TRBJ2-5, with 7 nucleotides matching TRBD1. Germline V CDR1 and CDR2: DFQATT, SNEGSKA (reference sequence). The CDR3 is 12 residues long.

This clone was counted at least ten times. The V call is TRBV2, the J call TRBJ2-3; D gene ambiguous. The CDR3 contains 11 residues. Germline CDR1 and CDR2: SNHLY and FYNNEI. V was trimmed by 5 bases and J by 2 bases, leaving 2 bases between them. The CDR3 reads CASSLTDTQYF. For the CDR3, the DNA is TGTGCCAGCAGTCTCACAGATACGCAGTATTTT.

This clone was found many times. The chain couples TRBV12-3 or TRBV12-4 to TRBJ1-5; D ambiguous. The CDR3 extends over 14 amino acids. Trimming stripped 7 bases from V and 0 bases from J, with 10 bases between. In DNA, the CDR3 is TGTGCCAGCATTGACGGGCATAGCAATCAGCCCCAGCATTTT. Amino acids: CASIDGHSNQPQHF.

Comments on this clone: Germline and junction disagree at one end, which may indicate a read error. The chain joins TRBV5-1 to TRBJ2-7, with D possibly being TRBD2 (6 bases). CDR3 length: 14 residues. Per the germline V gene, CDR1 is SGHRS and CDR2 is YFSETQ. For the CDR3, the DNA is TGCGCCGGCAGCGGAGGGTACAGATCCTACGAGCAGTACTTC. This sequence encodes CAGSGGYRSYEQYF.

This clone was recorded many times. The sample holds other DNA sequences that translate to the same CDR3. The V call is TRBV12-3 or TRBV12-4, the J call TRBJ1-2, with D perhaps TRBD1 (5 bases). Trimming removed 0 bases at V and 5 bases at J, with 13 bases between. CDR3 length: 15 amino acids. The CDR3 is CASSLAAGTLYGYTF. In DNA, the CDR3 is TGTGCCAGCAGTTTAGCGGCAGGGACCCTTTATGGCTACACCTTC.

This clone showed up many times. The same CDR3 also results from other DNA sequences found in this sample. The rearrangement uses TRBV5-6 and TRBJ2-1; D is perhaps TRBD2 (6 bases). This CDR3 is built from 15 residues. V was trimmed by 4 bases and J by 4 bases, leaving 15 bases between them. Germline V gene data show CDR1 as SGHDT and CDR2 as YYEEEE. The chain's CDR3 is CASSEGPGVYNEQFF. The CDR3 nucleotides read TGTGCCAGCAGCGAGGGCCCGGGGGTTTACAATGAGCAGTTCTTC. Supplemented by reference TRBV5-6 and TRBJ2-1, the full variable domain reads DAGVTQSPTHLIKTRGQQVTLRCSPKSGHDTVSWYQQALGQGPQFIFQYYEEEERQRGNFPDRFSGHQFPNYSSELNVNALLLGDSALYLCASSEGPGVYNEQFFGPGTRLTVL.

A word on this clone: The identical CDR3 is also encoded by other nucleotide sequences in the sample. This sequence joins TRBV3-1 and TRBJ2-2, with 13 bases fitting TRBD2. CDR3 length: 20 amino acids. Germline loops: CDR1 LGHDT, CDR2 YNNKEL (reference sequence). V lost 3 bases and J lost 5; bases outside the gene matches: 15. The CDR3 DNA reads as TGTGCCAGCAGCCAGTTAACTAGCGGGGGGGCCCTTGGTGGTACCGGGGAGCTGTTTTTT. It specifies CASSQLTSGGALGGTGELFF. Complete variable domain (other parts from reference TRBV3-1 and TRBJ2-2): DTAVSQTPKYLVTQMGNDKSIKCEQNLGHDTMYWYKQDSKKFLKIMFSYNNKELIINETVPNRFSPKSPDKAHLNLHINSLELGDSAVYFCASSQLTSGGALGGTGELFFGEGSRLTVL.

This clone was counted at least ten times. Different DNA sequences within this sample yield the same CDR3. The chain combines TRBV4-3 with TRBJ2-2; a possible D gene is TRBD2 (7 bases). The CDR3 totals 17 residues. CDR1 is LGHNA, CDR2 YSLEER, per germline. V lost 3 bases and J lost 1, with 15 bases in between. CDR3 coding DNA: TGCGCCAGCAGCCATCGCGTGGGAGGGGGGAACACCGGGGAGCTGTTTTTT. Translated: CASSHRVGGGNTGELFF.

On this clone: One end of the junction is discordant with germline, which a read error may explain. V gene TRBV6-2 or TRBV6-3 combines with J gene TRBJ2-1; D is ambiguous. Germline-derived CDR1 and CDR2 are MNHEY and SVGEGT. The CDR3 loop spans 13 amino acids. CDR3 amino acids: CASSYSSGNDQFF. Here the CDR3 DNA reads TGTGCCAGCAGTTACTCTAGTGGCAATGACCAGTTCTTC.

This clone was recorded a few times. Germline and junction disagree at one end, which may indicate a read error. J is TRBJ2-2 and V is TRBV27; the D gene is possibly TRBD1 (6 bases). CDR1 and CDR2 (germline): MNHEY, SMNVEV (reference sequence). This CDR3 is 15 amino acids long. The CDR3 DNA reads TGCGCCAGCAGTTTAACAGGGTTAAGAACCGGGGAGCTGTTTTTT. Amino acids: CASSLTGLRTGELFF.

This clone was counted at least ten times. The rearrangement joins TRBV7-6 to TRBJ2-2, with D possibly being TRBD2 (6 bases). Germline assignment: CDR1 SGHVS and CDR2 FNYEAQ. This CDR3 comprises 16 residues. V was trimmed by 1 base and J by 0 bases, leaving 9 bases between them. CDR3 nucleotide sequence: TGTGCCAGCAGCTTAGGCGGGGTAGCGAACACCGGGGAGCTGTTTTTT. Protein: CASSLGGVANTGELFF.

This clone was detected many times. The genes are TRBV7-8 and TRBJ2-2; D may be TRBD1 or TRBD2 (5 bases each). The CDR3 spans 16 residues. Per germline, CDR1 SGHVS and CDR2 FQNEAQ. V was shortened by 5 bases and J by 4 bases, with 17 bases between the two germline ends. The CDR3 spells CASSPRTGTSTGELFF. In DNA form, the CDR3 reads TGTGCCAGCAGCCCTAGAACCGGGACGAGCACCGGGGAGCTGTTTTTT.

This clone has only a few counts. The chain combines TRBV5-4 with TRBJ2-1; unclear D gene. This CDR3 is 14 amino acids long. V was trimmed by 4 bases and J by 7 bases, leaving 15 bases between them. Germline V gives CDR1 SGHNT, CDR2 YYREEE (reference sequence). The CDR3, as DNA: TGTGCCAGCAGCGCTGGAGAGAATCGAAATGAGCAGTTCTTC. Protein sequence: CASSAGENRNEQFF.

This clone was counted many times. This chain joins TRBV4-3 and TRBJ2-1; 10 bases match TRBD2. The CDR3 extends over 18 amino acids. Germline CDR1 is LGHNA and CDR2 is YSLEER. V shed 4 bases, J shed 0 bases, and the junction held 9 bases outside the gene matches. Written as DNA, the CDR3 is TGCGCCAGCAGCCCGGGACTAGCGCTACCAAGCTCCTACAATGAGCAGTTCTTC. Its protein product is CASSPGLALPSSYNEQFF.

This clone came up a few times. The gene calls are TRBV6-2 or TRBV6-3 and TRBJ2-2; D not certain. V lost 7 bases to trimming and J lost 0 bases, with 9 bases between them. CDR1 is MNHEY and CDR2 is SVGEGT in the germline V gene. CDR3 length: 14 residues. The CDR3 DNA follows: TGTGCCAGCACTTCTCCACCGAACACCGGGGAGCTGTTTTTT. As protein: CASTSPPNTGELFF.

This clone was seen a handful of times. A much more abundant neighbour one base away suggests this may be a read error. The chain uses TRBV18 and TRBJ1-6; D ambiguous. Germline V lookup: CDR1 KGHSH, CDR2 LQKENI. CDR3 length: 16 amino acids. The CDR3 reads CANSPSVGSGNSPLHF. CDR3 nucleotide sequence: TGTGCCAACTCACCCTCTGTCGGCTCCGGTAATTCACCCCTCCACTTT.

This clone was counted ten times or more. The gene calls are TRBV20-1 and TRBJ2-4, with TRBD2 identical over 11 bases. V lost 1 base to trimming and J lost 0 bases; unmatched junction nucleotides: 5. The CDR3 loop spans 17 amino acids. CDR1 DFQATT and CDR2 SNEGSKA come from the germline V gene (reference sequence). The CDR3 nucleotides read TGCAGTGCTAGAGGACTAGCGGGAACGGGAGCCAAAAACATTCAGTACTTC. Translated, it gives CSARGLAGTGAKNIQYF.

This clone was observed many times. The rearrangement uses TRBV6-2 or TRBV6-3 and TRBJ2-5; D unresolved. Per the germline V gene, CDR1 is MNHEY and CDR2 is SVGEGT. Trimming cost V 6 bases and J 2 bases, with 7 bases left between them. The CDR3 totals 12 residues. The CDR3: CASSRPQETQYF. For the CDR3, the DNA is TGTGCCAGCAGCCGACCTCAAGAGACCCAGTACTTC.

This clone was counted many times. The V gene is TRBV10-3, the J gene TRBJ1-5, with 8 bases aligning to TRBD1. In germline, CDR1 is ENHRY, CDR2 SYGVKD. Trimming cost V 4 bases and J 1 base; bases outside gene matches: 3. This CDR3 spans 15 amino acids. The CDR3: CAISGTGISNQPQHF. The CDR3 nucleotides read TGTGCCATCAGTGGGACAGGGATAAGCAATCAGCCCCAGCATTTT.

J is TRBJ2-7 and V is TRBV6-4; D could derive from TRBD1 or TRBD2 (5 bases each). V was trimmed by 5 bases and J by 0 bases, leaving 11 bases between them. The CDR3 has 14 amino acids. Germline CDR1 is MRHNA and CDR2 is SNTAGT. The CDR3 loop reads CASSRDATSYEQYF. The CDR3 DNA sequence: TGTGCCAGCAGTCGGGACGCCACCTCCTACGAGCAGTACTTC.

This clone was detected ten times or more. The chain employs TRBV10-2 and TRBJ2-7, with TRBD2 as a possible D gene (6 bases). Germline lookup yields CDR1 WSHSY and CDR2 SAAADI. This CDR3 region has 13 residues. The V end lost 5 bases, the J end lost 6 bases, and 14 bases lay between the germline ends. The CDR3 sequence is CASSLQGSGEQYV. The CDR3 DNA is TGCGCCAGCAGTCTCCAGGGTAGCGGCGAGCAGTACGTC.

The chain is built from TRBV6-2 or TRBV6-3 and TRBJ1-1; possible D gene TRBD1, 6 bases. CDR3 size: 13 residues. The germline V gene has CDR1 MNHEY and CDR2 SVGEGT. V shed 7 bases and J shed 2 bases, with 11 bases lying between them. CDR3 protein: CASTDRTNTEAFF. The CDR3 DNA reads TGTGCCAGCACAGACAGGACCAACACTGAAGCTTTCTTT.

This clone showed up many times. V is TRBV11-1 and J is TRBJ2-1; TRBD1 might be the D (6 bases). The V and J ends lost 2 bases and 4 bases respectively, with 12 bases between them. The CDR3 covers 15 residues. Germline CDR1 is SGHAT and CDR2 is FQDESV (reference sequence). The CDR3 region is CASSLNDRQYNEQFF. The CDR3 coding sequence is TGTGCCAGCAGCTTAAATGACAGGCAGTACAATGAGCAGTTCTTC. Full variable domain (outside the CDR3, taken from reference TRBV11-1 and TRBJ2-1): EAEVAQSPRYKITEKSQAVAFWCDPISGHATLYWYRQILGQGPELLVQFQDESVVDDSQLPKDRFSAERLKGVDSTLKIQPAELGDSAMYLCASSLNDRQYNEQFFGPGTRLTVL.

This clone was recorded many times. The chain is built from TRBV2 and TRBJ1-1; D gene uncertain. Germline CDR1 and CDR2: SNHLY and FYNNEI. The CDR3 consists of 14 residues. Trimming cost V 6 bases and J 2 bases, with 13 bases left between them. DNA of the CDR3: TGTGCCAGCAGCCCTCAAGGATCCAACACTGAAGCTTTCTTT. Amino acid sequence: CASSPQGSNTEAFF.

This clone was recorded a few times. A single base separates this from a much larger clone, so it may be a read error. The chain couples TRBV9 to TRBJ2-1, with 15 bases matching TRBD2. Germline assignment: CDR1 SGDLS and CDR2 YYNGEE. The CDR3 totals 18 residues. The chain's CDR3 is CASSVVGLAGGFLNEQLF. CDR3 DNA: TGTGCCAGCAGCGTAGTGGGACTAGCGGGGGGTTTTTTGAATGAGCAGTTATTC.